Following are 26 T cell receptor beta chains from one sample sequenced in a study of shared clonotypes between healthy human individuals. The assay was immunoSEQ multiplex PCR, and TCRdb's table has in-frame clones only and misses some. The sample contains approximately 2.5 million clones, roughly 93% of which appear only once. Sequenced material: naive CD4+ T cells from PBMCs. Subset defined: CD45RA+ positively selected. The receptors shown here come from a man between 18 and 35 years old in good health. Some clones in this sample may be carry-over from other donors' samples.

This clone was recorded only once. The J gene is TRBJ2-7, the V gene TRBV5-4, with TRBD2 matching 13 bases. The CDR3 has 15 amino acids. The V gene's germline CDR1 is SGHNT and CDR2 YYREEE (reference sequence). V shed 4 bases and J 7 bases; nucleotides not matched to a gene: 8. CDR3 residues: CASSTRLAGGEEQYF. The CDR3, as DNA: TGTGCCAGCAGCACGCGACTAGCGGGAGGCGAAGAGCAGTACTTC.

The chain has TRBV4-1 and TRBJ2-1; TRBD2 is a possible D gene (5 bases). In germline, CDR1 is MGHRA, CDR2 YSYEKL. The CDR3 has 13 amino acids. V lost 1 base to trimming and J lost 14 bases, with 15 bases between them. The CDR3 here is CASSQARTGFKFF. In DNA, the CDR3 is TGCGCCAGCAGCCAAGCACGGACGGGGTTTAAGTTCTTC.

The V and J genes are TRBV9 and TRBJ2-7; no clear D. From germline, CDR1 is SGDLS and CDR2 YYNGEE. The CDR3 covers 14 residues. Deletions cut 5 bases from V and 3 bases from J, with 15 bases between. Here the CDR3 reads CASSNLATSYEQYF. The CDR3, as DNA: TGTGCCAGCAGTAACCTGGCGACGAGCTACGAGCAGTACTTC.

In this sample, this clone turned up a few times. The DNA of the CDR3 is TGTGCCTGGAGAGGTGCCGGAGAGAACACTGAAGCTTTCTTT. It yields the protein CAWRGAGENTEAFF. The V gene is TRBV30, the J gene TRBJ1-1, with D unclear. CDR1 and CDR2 from the germline V gene are GTSNPN and SVGIG (reference sequence). The CDR3 runs 14 residues. The V end lost 3 bases, the J end lost 1 base, and 12 bases lay between the germline ends. The full variable domain, its missing parts supplied by reference TRBV30 and TRBJ1-1, is SQTIHQWPATLVQPVGSPLSLECTVEGTSNPNLYWYRQAAGRGLQLLFYSVGIGQISSEVPQNLSASRPQDRQFILSSKKLLLSDSGFYLCAWRGAGENTEAFFGQGTRLTVV.

The chain employs TRBV5-1 and TRBJ2-3; 13 bases are shared with TRBD2. From germline, CDR1 is SGHRS and CDR2 YFSETQ. The V gene end was trimmed by 4 bases and the J gene end by 5 bases; junction bases not matched to a gene: 4. This CDR3 spans 15 amino acids. In DNA form, the CDR3 reads TGCGCCAGCAGCCGTCGGACTAGCGGGAGAGATACGCAGTATTTT. As protein: CASSRRTSGRDTQYF.

The chain carries TRBV29-1 and TRBJ2-7, with 10 bases fitting TRBD2. The J segment lost 6 bases and the V segment lost 4 bases, leaving 15 bases of the junction unmatched. The CDR3 loop spans 16 amino acids. Germline CDR1 is SQVTM and CDR2 is ANQGSEA. CDR3 sequence reads: CSVVRGLAGAGGEQYF. Here the CDR3 DNA reads TGCAGCGTTGTAAGAGGGCTAGCGGGAGCTGGGGGCGAGCAGTACTTC.

This chain connects TRBV18 to TRBJ2-6, with TRBD1 as a possible D gene (5 bases). V dropped 7 bases and J dropped 2 bases, with 12 bases sitting between them. From germline, CDR1 is KGHSH and CDR2 LQKENI. This CDR3 has 15 amino acids. CDR3 DNA: TGTGCCAGCTATGGGGCTCGGACTGGGGCCAACGTCCTGACTTTC. Translated: CASYGARTGANVLTF.

A remark on this clone: Other DNA sequences in this specimen translate into the identical CDR3. The V and J genes are TRBV4-2 and TRBJ2-2; D is perhaps TRBD1 or TRBD2 (5 bases each). This CDR3 is built from 16 residues. Trimming shortened V by 2 bases and J by 4 bases, and 14 bases separated the two germline ends. Germline lookup yields CDR1 LGHNA and CDR2 YNFKEQ. The CDR3 nucleotides are TGTGCCAGCAGCCAAAAGGGGCGGGTGGGCACCGGGGAGCTGTTTTTT. Translated, it gives CASSQKGRVGTGELFF.

The chain links TRBV27 to TRBJ2-1; a possible D gene is TRBD2 (5 bases). Germline assignment: CDR1 MNHEY and CDR2 SMNVEV (reference sequence). The CDR3 covers 14 residues. V was clipped by 8 bases and J by 0 bases, with 11 bases between them. The CDR3 is CASGRADSYNEQFF. The CDR3 DNA sequence: TGTGCCAGCGGGCGGGCAGACTCCTACAATGAGCAGTTCTTC.

This rearrangement joins TRBV30 to TRBJ2-1, with D perhaps given as TRBD1 or TRBD2 (5 bases each). Germline lookup yields CDR1 GTSNPN and CDR2 SVGIG (reference sequence). This CDR3 is 14 amino acids long. Deletions cut 3 bases from V and 0 bases from J, with 9 bases between. In DNA, the CDR3 is TGTGCCTGGAGCAGGGAGAGCTCCTACAATGAGCAGTTCTTC. It encodes CAWSRESSYNEQFF.

V and J are TRBV7-6 and TRBJ2-3; D uncertain. This CDR3 has 14 amino acids. Trimming pared 1 base from V and 2 bases from J, leaving 7 bases between. CDR1 SGHVS and CDR2 FNYEAQ come from the germline V gene. The CDR3 nucleotides read TGTGCCAGCAGCTTAGTAGGGATCACAGATACGCAGTATTTT. This codes for CASSLVGITDTQYF.

The chain is built from TRBV30 and TRBJ2-7; TRBD2 matches at 7 bases. Germline-derived CDR1 and CDR2 are GTSNPN and SVGIG (reference sequence). The trim removed 0 bases at V and 3 bases at J, leaving 5 bases unmatched. The CDR3 is 14 residues long. This CDR3 reads CAWSVRTRVYEQYF. The CDR3 region has the DNA TGTGCCTGGAGTGTACGGACTAGGGTCTACGAGCAGTACTTC.

The chain carries TRBV11-3 and TRBJ2-7; TRBD2 might be the D (7 bases). The CDR3 covers 15 residues. Trimming cost V 4 bases and J 4 bases, with 17 bases left between them. Germline CDR1 is SGHNT and CDR2 is YENEEA. This chain's CDR3 is CASSYRSGGEYEQYF. The CDR3 DNA reads TGTGCCAGCAGCTACAGGTCGGGGGGCGAATACGAGCAGTACTTC.

Note on this clone: This same CDR3 is encoded by further DNA sequences in the sample. This chain uses TRBV28 with TRBJ2-7, with a tentative D call TRBD1 (6 bases). The CDR3 is 13 residues long. The V gene lost 3 bases and the J gene lost 4 bases, with 10 bases spanning the gap. Germline loops: CDR1 MDHEN, CDR2 SYDVKM. As DNA, the CDR3 is TGTGCCAGCAGTTTGGGGGCGCGATACGAGCAGTACTTC. Translating it yields CASSLGARYEQYF.

This clone was seen only once. This CDR3 is also generated by other DNA sequences in the sample. This chain connects TRBV6-5 to TRBJ1-5; D is perhaps TRBD1 (5 bases). The CDR3 is 15 residues long. Trimming removed 0 bases from V and 6 bases from J, with 12 bases in between. Germline CDR1 reads MNHEY; CDR2 reads SVGAGI. The CDR3 loop reads CASSYSGGGGQPQHF. CDR3 nucleotide sequence: TGTGCCAGCAGTTACTCTGGGGGTGGGGGTCAGCCCCAGCATTTT.

V is TRBV5-1 and J is TRBJ1-1; 7 bases map to TRBD1. From germline, CDR1 is SGHRS and CDR2 YFSETQ. The trim removed 10 bases at V and 0 bases at J, leaving 12 bases unmatched. The CDR3 spans 15 residues. The CDR3 sequence is CARFRDSKMNTEAFF. CDR3 DNA: TGCGCCCGTTTCCGGGACAGCAAAATGAACACTGAAGCTTTCTTT. The full variable domain, its missing parts supplied by reference TRBV5-1 and TRBJ1-1, is KAGVTQTPRYLIKTRGQQVTLSCSPISGHRSVSWYQQTPGQGLQFLFEYFSETQRNKGNFPGRFSGRQFSNSRSEMNVSTLELGDSALYLCARFRDSKMNTEAFFGQGTRLTVV.

This clone was found once. Additional DNA sequences in this sample encode the identical CDR3. This chain joins TRBV7-2 and TRBJ1-5; D is undetermined. The CDR3 is made up of 13 amino acids. Trimming stripped 6 bases from V and 1 base from J, with 7 bases between. In germline, CDR1 is SGHTA, CDR2 FQGNSA. This chain's CDR3 is CASSSDSNQPQHF. The CDR3 DNA is TGTGCCAGCAGTTCCGACAGCAATCAGCCCCAGCATTTT.

The chain employs TRBV11-2 and TRBJ2-7; D remains unclear. Germline loops: CDR1 SGHAT, CDR2 FQNNGV. The CDR3 consists of 17 residues. V lost 0 bases to trimming and J lost 3 bases, with 18 bases between them. CDR3 sequence: CASSLDLGRPAYYEQYF. In nucleotides, the CDR3 is TGTGCCAGCAGCTTAGATTTAGGTAGGCCGGCCTACTACGAGCAGTACTTC.

The chain combines TRBV28 with TRBJ1-5; a weak D match, TRBD1 (5 bases). The CDR3 spans 18 residues. Germline V lookup: CDR1 MDHEN, CDR2 SYDVKM. Trimming shortened V by 3 bases and J by 1 base, and 19 bases separated the two germline ends. The CDR3 reads CASSFSRAVGRSNQPQHF. As DNA, the CDR3 is TGTGCCAGCAGTTTTTCCAGGGCTGTAGGGCGGAGCAATCAGCCCCAGCATTTT.

The chain is built from TRBV7-3 and TRBJ2-5; 7 bases agree with TRBD1. V gave up 5 bases and J gave up 3 bases; unmatched junction bases: 3. The CDR3 runs 13 residues. Germline CDR1 is SGHTA and CDR2 is FQGTGA. The CDR3 region is CASSKGAEETQYF. Written as DNA, the CDR3 is TGTGCCAGCAGCAAGGGGGCAGAAGAGACCCAGTACTTC. Full variable domain (remainder filled in from reference TRBV7-3 and TRBJ2-5): GAGVSQTPSNKVTEKGKYVELRCDPISGHTALYWYRQSLGQGPEFLIYFQGTGAADDSGLPNDRFFAVRPEGSVSTLKIQRTERGDSAVYLCASSKGAEETQYFGPGTRLLVL.

This clone has more than one count but fewer than ten. V and J are TRBV5-1 and TRBJ1-1, with unresolved D. This CDR3 has 14 residues. From germline, CDR1 is SGHRS and CDR2 YFSETQ. Between the trimmed V and J ends, which lost 3 bases and 4 bases, there was a span of 13 bases. The chain's CDR3 is CASSWEGLITEAFF. The CDR3 DNA reads as TGCGCCAGCAGCTGGGAGGGTTTGATCACTGAAGCTTTCTTT.

V and J are TRBV19 and TRBJ1-1; 7 bases are a match to TRBD1. This CDR3 comprises 14 residues. V was pared by 7 bases and J by 4 bases, with 9 bases of the junction left unmatched. The germline gives CDR1 LNHDA, CDR2 SQIVND (reference sequence). CDR3 sequence: CASTRRGLVTEAFF. The CDR3 DNA reads TGTGCCAGTACACGTAGGGGGCTCGTCACTGAAGCTTTCTTT.

This sequence joins TRBV5-5 and TRBJ1-2, with D tentatively TRBD1 (6 bases). This CDR3 has 16 amino acids. Germline V lookup: CDR1 SGHKS, CDR2 YYEKEE (reference sequence). The V end lost 0 bases, the J end lost 3 bases, and 15 bases lay between the germline ends. CDR3 nucleotides: TGTGCCAGCAGCTTGGTGGCCCATGGGGGCCACTATGGCTACACCTTC. As protein: CASSLVAHGGHYGYTF.

The genes are TRBV5-4 and TRBJ2-7; perhaps D is TRBD1 or TRBD2 (6 bases each). V lost 0 bases, J lost 3 bases, and 13 bases lay in between. Germline V lookup: CDR1 SGHNT, CDR2 YYREEE (reference sequence). The CDR3 consists of 15 residues. Written as DNA, the CDR3 is TGTGCCAGCAGCTTGGCGGGGGCAGCGGGCTACGAGCAGTACTTC. It is translated as CASSLAGAAGYEQYF.

The gene calls are TRBV18 and TRBJ2-1; 9 nucleotides align to TRBD1. Looked up from germline, CDR1 is KGHSH and CDR2 is LQKENI. J lost 1 base, V lost 1 base, and 11 bases had no gene match. The CDR3 contains 19 residues. CDR3 sequence reads: CASSPQQGAFRPSYNEQFF. CDR3 nucleotide sequence: TGTGCCAGCTCACCACAACAGGGGGCCTTCCGCCCGTCCTACAATGAGCAGTTCTTC.

The chain carries TRBV14 and TRBJ2-7; 9 nucleotides align to TRBD2. Looked up from germline, CDR1 is SGHDN and CDR2 is FVKESK. CDR3 size: 14 residues. V was pared by 0 bases and J by 5 bases, with 2 bases of the junction left unmatched. The CDR3 protein is CASSQDASGNEQYF. The CDR3 bases are TGTGCCAGCAGCCAAGATGCTAGCGGGAACGAGCAGTACTTC.